Sequencing of this T cell receptor (beta chain) was carried out in a study of CD8 T cells in Susac syndrome. An input of 0.5 to 1 ug of RNA was subjected to reverse transcription using random hexamers. Via MiXCR, TCRdb re-called the immunoSEQ multiplex PCR reads, giving one row per CDR3 protein. The table shows about 94,000 distinct CDR3 sequences, with around 94% occurring only once. Trimming pared 0 bases from V and 12 bases from J, leaving 14 bases between. Germline V gene lookup returns CDR1 GTSNPN and CDR2 SVGIG (reference sequence). The CDR3 is 12 residues long. The sequenced sample consisted of CD4+ T cells from PBMCs. The chain uses TRBV30 and TRBJ1-2; perhaps TRBD1 as D (6 bases). The receptor was isolated from a human donor with Susac syndrome. The CDR3 protein is CAWSVLGGRDTF. For the CDR3, the DNA is TGTGCCTGGAGTGTACTCGGGGGGCGGGACACCTTC.